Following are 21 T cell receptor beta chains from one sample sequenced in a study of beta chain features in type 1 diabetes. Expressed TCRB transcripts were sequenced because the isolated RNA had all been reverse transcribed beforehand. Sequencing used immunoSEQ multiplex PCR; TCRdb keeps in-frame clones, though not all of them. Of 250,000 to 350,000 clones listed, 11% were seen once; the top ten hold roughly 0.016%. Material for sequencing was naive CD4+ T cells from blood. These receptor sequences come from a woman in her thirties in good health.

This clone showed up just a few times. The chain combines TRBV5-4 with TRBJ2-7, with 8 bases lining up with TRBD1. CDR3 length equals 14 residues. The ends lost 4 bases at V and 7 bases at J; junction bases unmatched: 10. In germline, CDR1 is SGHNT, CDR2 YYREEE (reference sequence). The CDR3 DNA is TGTGCCAGCAGCCCCCGGGGACAGGCGCGGGAGCAGTACTTC. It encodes CASSPRGQAREQYF.

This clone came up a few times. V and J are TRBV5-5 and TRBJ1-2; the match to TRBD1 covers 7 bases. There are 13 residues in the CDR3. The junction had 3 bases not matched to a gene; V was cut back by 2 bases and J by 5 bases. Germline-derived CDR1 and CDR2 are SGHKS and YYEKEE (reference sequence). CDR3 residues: CASSFDRAYGYTF. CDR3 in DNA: TGTGCCAGCAGCTTCGACAGGGCGTATGGCTACACCTTC.

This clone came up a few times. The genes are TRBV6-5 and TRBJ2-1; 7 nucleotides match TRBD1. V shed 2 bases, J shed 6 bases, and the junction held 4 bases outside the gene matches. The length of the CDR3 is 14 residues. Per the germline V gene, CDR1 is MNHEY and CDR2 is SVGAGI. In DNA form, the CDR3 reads TGTGCCAGCAGTTACAGGGGGCGGCTCAATGAGCAGTTCTTC. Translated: CASSYRGRLNEQFF.

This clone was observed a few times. This chain's CDR3 is CAIGRGNEQFF. The CDR3 DNA reads as TGTGCCATTGGTAGGGGGAATGAGCAGTTCTTC. The chain joins TRBV10-3 to TRBJ2-1; TRBD1 is a possible D gene (6 bases). Germline CDR1 reads ENHRY; CDR2 reads SYGVKD. The CDR3 contains 11 residues. V shed 9 bases and J shed 7 bases, with 10 bases lying between them.

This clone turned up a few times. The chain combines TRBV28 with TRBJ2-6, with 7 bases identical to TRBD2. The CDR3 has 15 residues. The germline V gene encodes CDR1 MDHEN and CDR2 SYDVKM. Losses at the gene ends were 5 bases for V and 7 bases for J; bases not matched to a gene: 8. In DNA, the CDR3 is TGTGCCAGCAGTAGCGGGGCTCTGGGAGCCAACGTCCTGACTTTC. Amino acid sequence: CASSSGALGANVLTF.

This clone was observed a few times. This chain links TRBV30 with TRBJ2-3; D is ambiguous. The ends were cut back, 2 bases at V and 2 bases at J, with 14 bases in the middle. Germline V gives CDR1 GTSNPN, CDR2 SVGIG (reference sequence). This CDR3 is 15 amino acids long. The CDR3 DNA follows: TGTGCCTGGAGTCCGCAGGCCCTCTACACAGATACGCAGTATTTT. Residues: CAWSPQALYTDTQYF.

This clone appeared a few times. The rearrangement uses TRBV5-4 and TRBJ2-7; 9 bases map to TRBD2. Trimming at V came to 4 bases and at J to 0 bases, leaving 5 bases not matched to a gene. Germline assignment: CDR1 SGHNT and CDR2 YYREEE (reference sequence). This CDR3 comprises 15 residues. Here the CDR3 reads CASSVGSGSSYEQYF. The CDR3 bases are TGTGCCAGCAGCGTAGGTAGCGGGAGCTCCTACGAGCAGTACTTC.

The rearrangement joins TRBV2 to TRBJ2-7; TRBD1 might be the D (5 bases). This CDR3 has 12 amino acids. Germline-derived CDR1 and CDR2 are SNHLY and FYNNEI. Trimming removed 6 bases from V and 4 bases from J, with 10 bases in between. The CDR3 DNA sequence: TGTGCCAGCAGAGCAGGGTTTTACGAGCAGTACTTC. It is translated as CASRAGFYEQYF.

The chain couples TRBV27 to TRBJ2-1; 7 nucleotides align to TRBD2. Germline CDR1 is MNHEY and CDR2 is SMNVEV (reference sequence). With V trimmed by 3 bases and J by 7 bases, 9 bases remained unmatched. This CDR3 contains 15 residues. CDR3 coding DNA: TGTGCCAGCAGTTTCTCCGCGGGAGAATGGAATGAGCAGTTCTTC. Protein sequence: CASSFSAGEWNEQFF.

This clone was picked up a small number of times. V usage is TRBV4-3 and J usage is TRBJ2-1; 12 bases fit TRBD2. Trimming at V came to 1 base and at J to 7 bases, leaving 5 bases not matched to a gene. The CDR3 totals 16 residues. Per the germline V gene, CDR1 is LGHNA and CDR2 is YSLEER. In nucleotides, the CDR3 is TGCGCCAGCAGCCAAGCCGTGACTAGCGGGAGAAATGAGCAGTTCTTC. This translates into CASSQAVTSGRNEQFF.

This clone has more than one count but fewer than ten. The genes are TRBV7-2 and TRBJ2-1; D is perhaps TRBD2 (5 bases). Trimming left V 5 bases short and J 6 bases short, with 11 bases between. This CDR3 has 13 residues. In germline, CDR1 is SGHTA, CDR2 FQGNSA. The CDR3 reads CASSRPGSNEQFF. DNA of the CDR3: TGTGCCAGCAGCCGCCCGGGAAGCAATGAGCAGTTCTTC. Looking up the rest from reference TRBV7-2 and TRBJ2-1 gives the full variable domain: GAGVSQSPSNKVTEKGKDVELRCDPISGHTALYWYRQSLGQGLEFLIYFQGNSAPDKSGLPSDRFSAERTGGSVSTLTIQRTQQEDSAVYLCASSRPGSNEQFFGPGTRLTVL.

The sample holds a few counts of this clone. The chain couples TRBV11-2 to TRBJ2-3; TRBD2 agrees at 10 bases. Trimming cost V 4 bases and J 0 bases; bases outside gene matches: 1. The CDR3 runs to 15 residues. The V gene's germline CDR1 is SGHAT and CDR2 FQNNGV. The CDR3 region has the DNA TGTGCCAGCAGCTCACTAGCGGGGAGCACAGATACGCAGTATTTT. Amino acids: CASSSLAGSTDTQYF. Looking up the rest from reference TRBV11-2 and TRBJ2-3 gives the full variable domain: EAGVAQSPRYKIIEKRQSVAFWCNPISGHATLYWYQQILGQGPKLLIQFQNNGVVDDSQLPKDRFSAERLKGVDSTLKIQPAKLEDSAVYLCASSSLAGSTDTQYFGPGTRLTVL.

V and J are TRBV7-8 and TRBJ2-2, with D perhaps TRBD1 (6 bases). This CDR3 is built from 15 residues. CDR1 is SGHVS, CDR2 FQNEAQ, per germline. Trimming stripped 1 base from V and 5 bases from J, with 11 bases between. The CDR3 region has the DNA TGTGCCAGCAGCTTAGTACAGGGAATGACCGGGGAGCTGTTTTTT. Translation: CASSLVQGMTGELFF.

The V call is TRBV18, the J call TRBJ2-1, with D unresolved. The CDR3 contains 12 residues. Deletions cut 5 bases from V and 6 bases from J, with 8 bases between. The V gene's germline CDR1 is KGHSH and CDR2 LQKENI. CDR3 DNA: TGTGCCAGCTCAACCACAGCCAATGAGCAGTTCTTC. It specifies CASSTTANEQFF.

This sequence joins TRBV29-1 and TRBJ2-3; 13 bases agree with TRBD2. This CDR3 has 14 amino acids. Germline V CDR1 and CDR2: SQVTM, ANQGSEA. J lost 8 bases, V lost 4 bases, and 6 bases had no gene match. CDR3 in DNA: TGCAGCGTTGGACTAGCGGGAGGAGGGGTTACGCAGTATTTT. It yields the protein CSVGLAGGGVTQYF.

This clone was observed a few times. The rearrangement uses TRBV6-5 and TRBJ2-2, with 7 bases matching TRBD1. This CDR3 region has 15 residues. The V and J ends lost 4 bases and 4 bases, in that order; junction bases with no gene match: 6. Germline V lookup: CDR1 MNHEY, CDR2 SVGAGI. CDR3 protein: CASSSTGASTGELFF. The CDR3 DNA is TGTGCCAGCAGTTCAACAGGGGCTTCCACCGGGGAGCTGTTTTTT.

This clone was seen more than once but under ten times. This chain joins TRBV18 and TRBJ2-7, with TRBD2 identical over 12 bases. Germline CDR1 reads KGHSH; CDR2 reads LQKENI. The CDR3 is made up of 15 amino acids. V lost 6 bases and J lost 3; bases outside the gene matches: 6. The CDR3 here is CASSPTSGGNYEQYF. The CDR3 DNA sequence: TGTGCCAGCTCTCCTACTAGCGGGGGGAACTACGAGCAGTACTTC.

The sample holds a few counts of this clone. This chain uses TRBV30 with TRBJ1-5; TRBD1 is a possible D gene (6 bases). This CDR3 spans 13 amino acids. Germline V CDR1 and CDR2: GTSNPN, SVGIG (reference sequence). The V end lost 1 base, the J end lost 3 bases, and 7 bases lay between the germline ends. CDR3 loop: CAWSEGVNQPQHF. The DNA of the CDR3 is TGTGCCTGGAGTGAGGGGGTCAATCAGCCCCAGCATTTT.

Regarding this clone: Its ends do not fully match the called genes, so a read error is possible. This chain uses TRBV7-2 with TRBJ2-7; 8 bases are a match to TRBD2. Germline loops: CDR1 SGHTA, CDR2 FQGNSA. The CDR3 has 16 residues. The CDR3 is CASSQDTSGDSYEQYF. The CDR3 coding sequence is TGCGCCAGCAGCCAAGATACTAGCGGAGACTCCTACGAGCAGTACTTC.

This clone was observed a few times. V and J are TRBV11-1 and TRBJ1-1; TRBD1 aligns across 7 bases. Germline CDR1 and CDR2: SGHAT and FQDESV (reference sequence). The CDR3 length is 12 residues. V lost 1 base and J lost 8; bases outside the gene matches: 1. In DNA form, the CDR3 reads TGTGCCAGCAGCTTAGGACAGGGCGAAGCTTTCTTT. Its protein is CASSLGQGEAFF.

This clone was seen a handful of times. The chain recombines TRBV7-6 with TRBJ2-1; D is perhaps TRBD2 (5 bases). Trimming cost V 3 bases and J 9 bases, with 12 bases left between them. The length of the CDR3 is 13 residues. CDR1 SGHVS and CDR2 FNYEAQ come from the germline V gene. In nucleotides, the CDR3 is TGTGCCAGCAGCTTGGCGTCGGGGAGTGAGCAGTTCTTC. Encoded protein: CASSLASGSEQFF.